This TCR beta chain stems from a study of PD-1 blockade in classical Hodgkin lymphoma. All patients experienced relapse after autologous stem cell transplantation, and brentuximab vedotin exposure was variable. Assay: immunoSEQ multiplex PCR; the TCRdb copy retains only in-frame clones and omits some. Of around 91,000 clones listed, roughly 79% are singletons. The CDR3 is 15 amino acids. Looked up from germline, CDR1 is SGHNT and CDR2 is YYREEE (reference sequence). V shed 3 bases and J 2 bases; nucleotides not matched to a gene: 4. The chain joins TRBV5-4 to TRBJ2-7; 11 bases fit TRBD2. The input for sequencing was peripheral blood mononuclear cells (PBMCs), taken before the second cycle of nivolumab. The clonotype comes from a human donor with classical Hodgkin lymphoma. The CDR3 protein is CASSSPGLAAYEQYF. The CDR3 DNA follows: TGTGCCAGCAGCTCGCCGGGACTAGCGGCCTACGAGCAGTACTTC.